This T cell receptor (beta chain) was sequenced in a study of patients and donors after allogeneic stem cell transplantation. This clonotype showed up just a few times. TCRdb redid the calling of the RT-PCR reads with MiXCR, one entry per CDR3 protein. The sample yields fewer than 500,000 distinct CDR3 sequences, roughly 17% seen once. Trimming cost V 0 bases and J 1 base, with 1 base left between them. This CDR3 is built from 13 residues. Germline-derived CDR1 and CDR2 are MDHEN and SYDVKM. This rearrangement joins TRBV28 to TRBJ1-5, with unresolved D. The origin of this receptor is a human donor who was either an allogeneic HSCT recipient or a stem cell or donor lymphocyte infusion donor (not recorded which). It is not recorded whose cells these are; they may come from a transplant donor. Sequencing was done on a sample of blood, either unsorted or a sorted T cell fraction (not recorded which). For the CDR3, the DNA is TGTGCCAGCAGTTTATGGAGCAATCAGCCCCAGCATTTT. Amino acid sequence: CASSLWSNQPQHF.